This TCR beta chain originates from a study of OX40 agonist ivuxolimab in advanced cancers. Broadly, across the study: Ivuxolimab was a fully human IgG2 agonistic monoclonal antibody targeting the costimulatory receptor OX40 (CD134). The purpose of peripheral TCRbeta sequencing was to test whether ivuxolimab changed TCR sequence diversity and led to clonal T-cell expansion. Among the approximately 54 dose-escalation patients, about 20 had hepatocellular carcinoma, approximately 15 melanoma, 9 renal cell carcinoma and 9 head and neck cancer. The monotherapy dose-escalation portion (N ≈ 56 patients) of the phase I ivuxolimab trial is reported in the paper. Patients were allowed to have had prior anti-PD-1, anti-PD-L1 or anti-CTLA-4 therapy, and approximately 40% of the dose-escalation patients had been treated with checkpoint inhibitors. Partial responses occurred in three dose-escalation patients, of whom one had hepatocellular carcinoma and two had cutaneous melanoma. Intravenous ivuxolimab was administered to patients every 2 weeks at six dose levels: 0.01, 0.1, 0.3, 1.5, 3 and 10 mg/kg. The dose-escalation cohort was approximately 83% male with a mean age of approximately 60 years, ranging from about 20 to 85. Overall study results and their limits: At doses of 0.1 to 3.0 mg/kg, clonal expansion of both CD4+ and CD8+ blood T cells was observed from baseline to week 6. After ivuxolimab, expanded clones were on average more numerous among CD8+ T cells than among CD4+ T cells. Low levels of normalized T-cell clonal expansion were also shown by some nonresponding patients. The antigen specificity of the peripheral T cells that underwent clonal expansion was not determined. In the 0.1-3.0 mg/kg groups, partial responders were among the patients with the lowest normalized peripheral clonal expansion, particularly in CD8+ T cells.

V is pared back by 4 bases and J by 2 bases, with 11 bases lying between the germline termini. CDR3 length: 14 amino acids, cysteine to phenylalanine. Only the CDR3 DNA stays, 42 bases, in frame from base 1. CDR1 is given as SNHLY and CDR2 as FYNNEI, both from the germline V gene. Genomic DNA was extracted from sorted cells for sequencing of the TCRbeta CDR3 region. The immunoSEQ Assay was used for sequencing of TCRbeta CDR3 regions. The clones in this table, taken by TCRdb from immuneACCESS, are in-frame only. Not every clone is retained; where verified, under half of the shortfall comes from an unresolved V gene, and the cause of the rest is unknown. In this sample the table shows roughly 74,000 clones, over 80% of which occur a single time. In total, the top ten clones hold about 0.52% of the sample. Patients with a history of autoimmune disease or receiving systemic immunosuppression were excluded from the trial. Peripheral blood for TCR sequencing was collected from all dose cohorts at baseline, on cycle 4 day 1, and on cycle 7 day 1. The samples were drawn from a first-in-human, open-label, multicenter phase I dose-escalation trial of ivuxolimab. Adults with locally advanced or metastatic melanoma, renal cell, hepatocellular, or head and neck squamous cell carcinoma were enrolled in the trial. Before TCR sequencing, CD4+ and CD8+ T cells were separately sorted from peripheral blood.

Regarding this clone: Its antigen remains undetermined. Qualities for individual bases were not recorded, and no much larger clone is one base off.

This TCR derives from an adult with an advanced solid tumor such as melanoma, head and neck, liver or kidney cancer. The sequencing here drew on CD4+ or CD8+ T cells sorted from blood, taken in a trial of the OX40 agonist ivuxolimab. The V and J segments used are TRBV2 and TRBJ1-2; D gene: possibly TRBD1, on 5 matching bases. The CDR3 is CASSVRALNYGYTF. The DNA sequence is TGTGCCAGCAGTGTCAGGGCCCTCAACTATGGCTACACCTTC.